This is a list of T cell receptor beta chains from one sample in a study of blood T cell repertoires in COVID-19. Some clones are missing from TCRdb's copy, which holds only in-frame ones; the method was immunoSEQ multiplex PCR. The sample lists approximately 88,000 clones, roughly 75% seen once, with roughly 8.6% in the top ten. The sample was peripheral blood. The receptors shown here come from a middle-aged man who had recovered from COVID-19. Both conserved end residues are part of each CDR3. D genes are given only for firm matches. Part of the rows lack a size; the others show once, few, many or a class for expanded clones.

V gene: TRBV9
D gene: NA
J gene: TRBJ2-7
clone size: NA
CDR3 protein: CASSVAPTGRHEQYF
CDR3 DNA: TGTGCCAGCAGCGTAGCACCGACAGGGAGGCACGAGCAGTACTTC

V gene: TRBV21-1
D gene: NA
J gene: TRBJ2-7
clone size: NA
CDR3 protein: CASSKVSPSGGSAYEQYF
CDR3 DNA: TGTGCCAGCAGCAAAGTGTCTCCTAGCGGGGGGTCAGCCTACGAGCAGTACTTC

V gene: TRBV3-1/TRBV3-2
D gene: NA
J gene: TRBJ2-7
clone size: NA
CDR3 protein: CASSQSDEQYF
CDR3 DNA: TGTGCCAGCAGCCAATCTGACGAGCAGTACTTC

V gene: TRBV6-1
D gene: TRBD1
J gene: TRBJ2-7
clone size: NA
CDR3 protein: CASSEAAGTASVRYF
CDR3 DNA: TGTGCCAGCAGTGAAGCCGCCGGGACAGCCTCAGTTAGGTACTTC

V gene: TRBV5-5
D gene: NA
J gene: TRBJ1-5
clone size: NA
CDR3 protein: CASSLEGGNQPQHF
CDR3 DNA: TGTGCCAGCAGCTTGGAGGGGGGCAATCAGCCCCAGCATTTT

V gene: TRBV19
D gene: NA
J gene: TRBJ1-6
clone size: NA
CDR3 protein: CASMEGRTYNSPLHF
CDR3 DNA: TGTGCCAGTATGGAGGGGAGGACCTATAATTCACCCCTCCACTTT

V gene: TRBV20-1
D gene: TRBD1
J gene: TRBJ2-5
clone size: NA
CDR3 protein: CSAKGGETQYF
CDR3 DNA: TGCAGTGCTAAAGGGGGCGAGACCCAGTACTTC

V gene: TRBV3-1/TRBV3-2
D gene: TRBD1
J gene: TRBJ2-1
clone size: NA
CDR3 protein: CASSQDTGGYNEQFF
CDR3 DNA: TGTGCCAGCAGCCAAGATACAGGGGGCTACAATGAGCAGTTCTTC

V gene: TRBV5-1
D gene: NA
J gene: TRBJ2-5
clone size: once
CDR3 protein: CASSSGFLAETQYF
CDR3 DNA: TGCGCCAGCAGCTCCGGGTTTTTAGCCGAGACCCAGTACTTC

V gene: TRBV2
D gene: TRBD1
J gene: TRBJ1-4
clone size: NA
CDR3 protein: CASSIDRAVTLSGKLFF
CDR3 DNA: TGTGCCAGCTCGATCGACAGGGCGGTGACGTTATCTGGAAAACTGTTTTTT

V gene: TRBV3-1/TRBV3-2
D gene: NA
J gene: TRBJ1-1
clone size: NA
CDR3 protein: CASSQESGYTEAFF
CDR3 DNA: TGTGCCAGCAGCCAAGAATCAGGGTACACTGAAGCTTTCTTT

V gene: TRBV12-3/TRBV12-4
D gene: TRBD1
J gene: TRBJ2-2
clone size: NA
CDR3 protein: CASRRTGTGELFF
CDR3 DNA: TGTGCCAGCAGGAGGACAGGGACCGGGGAGCTGTTTTTT

V gene: TRBV6-2/TRBV6-3
D gene: NA
J gene: TRBJ2-3
clone size: NA
CDR3 protein: CASSVTTDTQYF
CDR3 DNA: TGTGCCAGCAGCGTTACTACAGATACGCAGTATTTT

V gene: TRBV19
D gene: TRBD1
J gene: TRBJ2-2
clone size: NA
CDR3 protein: CASRHPGQGLAGELFF
CDR3 DNA: TGTGCCAGTAGGCATCCGGGACAGGGTCTTGCCGGGGAGCTGTTTTTT

V gene: TRBV7-9
D gene: NA
J gene: TRBJ2-2
clone size: NA
CDR3 protein: CASSLLASGELFF
CDR3 DNA: TGTGCCAGCAGCTTATTGGCCTCCGGGGAGCTGTTTTTT

V gene: TRBV4-1
D gene: TRBD2
J gene: TRBJ2-1
clone size: medium-sized
CDR3 protein: CASSLLGGRGNEQFF
CDR3 DNA: TGCGCCAGCAGCCTGTTGGGCGGGAGAGGAAATGAGCAGTTCTTC

V gene: TRBV6-5
D gene: NA
J gene: TRBJ1-1
clone size: NA
CDR3 protein: CASSYLNTEAFF
CDR3 DNA: TGTGCCAGCAGTTACCTTAACACTGAAGCTTTCTTT

V gene: TRBV19
D gene: TRBD1
J gene: TRBJ1-1
clone size: NA
CDR3 protein: CASSIPDRAGTEAFF
CDR3 DNA: TGTGCCAGTAGTATCCCGGACAGGGCGGGCACTGAAGCTTTCTTT

V gene: TRBV7-9
D gene: NA
J gene: TRBJ1-3
clone size: NA
CDR3 protein: CASSLAGAGYTIYF
CDR3 DNA: TGTGCCAGCAGCTTAGCCGGGGCGGGATACACCATATATTTT

V gene: TRBV9
D gene: NA
J gene: TRBJ2-5
clone size: NA
CDR3 protein: CASSPEGRNRQETQYF
CDR3 DNA: TGTGCCAGCAGCCCCGAGGGAAGGAACCGTCAAGAGACCCAGTACTTC

V gene: TRBV16
D gene: NA
J gene: TRBJ1-2
clone size: NA
CDR3 protein: CASSQSASTGYGYTF
CDR3 DNA: TGTGCCAGCAGCCAATCTGCGTCAACAGGCTATGGCTACACCTTC

V gene: TRBV18
D gene: NA
J gene: TRBJ1-2
clone size: NA
CDR3 protein: CASSPRDSRGGYTF
CDR3 DNA: TGTGCCAGCTCACCTAGGGACTCGCGGGGTGGCTACACCTTC

V gene: TRBV15
D gene: NA
J gene: TRBJ2-5
clone size: NA
CDR3 protein: CATSRDVYLSETQYF
CDR3 DNA: TGTGCCACCAGCAGAGATGTTTACTTGTCCGAGACCCAGTACTTC

V gene: TRBV29-1
D gene: TRBD1
J gene: TRBJ1-1
clone size: NA
CDR3 protein: CSVIPGTAKAFF
CDR3 DNA: TGCAGCGTTATCCCCGGGACAGCTAAAGCTTTCTTT

V gene: TRBV6-4
D gene: NA
J gene: TRBJ1-5
clone size: NA
CDR3 protein: CASTEVRLEGMGQPQHF
CDR3 DNA: TGTGCCAGCACTGAGGTCAGATTGGAGGGGATGGGACAGCCCCAGCATTTT

V gene: TRBV11-3
D gene: NA
J gene: TRBJ2-7
clone size: NA
CDR3 protein: CASRPTPDFPSSYEQYF
CDR3 DNA: TGTGCCAGCAGACCAACTCCGGATTTCCCTAGCTCCTACGAGCAGTACTTC

V gene: TRBV7-6
D gene: NA
J gene: TRBJ2-7
clone size: NA
CDR3 protein: CASSLMGGEQYF
CDR3 DNA: TGTGCCAGCAGCTTAATGGGGGGCGAGCAGTACTTC

V gene: TRBV18
D gene: NA
J gene: TRBJ1-3
clone size: few
CDR3 protein: CASSGGQKDTIYF
CDR3 DNA: TGTGCCAGCTCAGGCGGACAGAAGGACACCATATATTTT

V gene: TRBV14
D gene: TRBD1
J gene: TRBJ2-5
clone size: NA
CDR3 protein: CASSQRRGYQETQYF
CDR3 DNA: TGTGCCAGCAGCCAACGCAGGGGGTACCAAGAGACCCAGTACTTC

V gene: TRBV3-1/TRBV3-2
D gene: NA
J gene: TRBJ2-7
clone size: NA
CDR3 protein: CASSYSYEQYF
CDR3 DNA: TGTGCCAGCAGTTACTCCTACGAGCAGTACTTC

V gene: TRBV30
D gene: NA
J gene: TRBJ1-4
clone size: few
CDR3 protein: CAWRGSGTNEKLFF
CDR3 DNA: TGTGCCTGGAGAGGTTCGGGAACTAATGAAAAACTGTTTTTT

V gene: TRBV29-1
D gene: TRBD2
J gene: TRBJ2-1
clone size: NA
CDR3 protein: CSVGATSGEFQQFF
CDR3 DNA: TGCAGCGTTGGGGCGACTAGCGGGGAATTCCAGCAGTTCTTC

V gene: TRBV5-1
D gene: TRBD2
J gene: TRBJ2-1
clone size: NA
CDR3 protein: CASSLGTSGYNEQFF
CDR3 DNA: TGCGCCAGCAGCTTGGGGACTAGCGGGTACAATGAGCAGTTCTTC

V gene: TRBV4-3
D gene: NA
J gene: TRBJ2-4
clone size: NA
CDR3 protein: CASSLQQGAKNIQYF
CDR3 DNA: TGCGCCAGCAGCCTACAACAGGGAGCCAAAAACATTCAGTACTTC

V gene: TRBV27
D gene: NA
J gene: TRBJ1-5
clone size: NA
CDR3 protein: CASSFTGEQPQHF
CDR3 DNA: TGTGCCAGCAGTTTTACGGGAGAACAGCCCCAGCATTTT

V gene: TRBV5-1
D gene: NA
J gene: TRBJ2-2
clone size: few
CDR3 protein: CASSMTDSLAGELFF
CDR3 DNA: TGCGCCAGCAGCATGACGGACTCCTTGGCCGGGGAGCTGTTTTTT

V gene: TRBV10-3
D gene: NA
J gene: TRBJ2-3
clone size: NA
CDR3 protein: CAISEVQLTDTQYF
CDR3 DNA: TGTGCCATCAGTGAAGTCCAACTCACAGATACGCAGTATTTT

V gene: TRBV7-2
D gene: NA
J gene: TRBJ1-2
clone size: NA
CDR3 protein: CASSPSYRDKYGYTF
CDR3 DNA: TGTGCCAGCAGCCCCTCATACCGGGATAAGTATGGCTACACCTTC

V gene: TRBV3-1/TRBV3-2
D gene: NA
J gene: TRBJ1-5
clone size: NA
CDR3 protein: CASSQGPRDQPQHF
CDR3 DNA: TGTGCCAGCAGCCAAGGCCCCAGGGATCAGCCCCAGCATTTT

V gene: TRBV4-1
D gene: TRBD1
J gene: TRBJ1-5
clone size: NA
CDR3 protein: CASSQVQGANQPQHF
CDR3 DNA: TGCGCCAGCAGCCAAGTTCAGGGGGCAAATCAGCCCCAGCATTTT

V gene: TRBV18
D gene: TRBD1
J gene: TRBJ2-1
clone size: once
CDR3 protein: CASSPGQNNEQFF
CDR3 DNA: TGTGCCAGCTCACCGGGACAGAACAATGAGCAGTTCTTC

V gene: TRBV29-1
D gene: NA
J gene: TRBJ1-1
clone size: NA
CDR3 protein: CSVGRGNTEAFF
CDR3 DNA: TGCAGCGTTGGAAGGGGGAACACTGAAGCTTTCTTT

V gene: TRBV10-3
D gene: TRBD1
J gene: TRBJ2-7
clone size: once
CDR3 protein: CAISGGQGSYEQYF
CDR3 DNA: TGTGCCATCAGTGGGGGACAGGGGTCCTACGAGCAGTACTTC

V gene: TRBV7-9
D gene: NA
J gene: TRBJ2-1
clone size: NA
CDR3 protein: CASSPQTGSSYNEQFF
CDR3 DNA: TGTGCCAGCAGCCCGCAAACAGGGAGCTCCTACAATGAGCAGTTCTTC

V gene: TRBV5-8
D gene: TRBD1
J gene: TRBJ2-7
clone size: NA
CDR3 protein: CASSRTGPYEQYF
CDR3 DNA: TGTGCCAGCAGTCGGACAGGGCCCTACGAGCAGTACTTC